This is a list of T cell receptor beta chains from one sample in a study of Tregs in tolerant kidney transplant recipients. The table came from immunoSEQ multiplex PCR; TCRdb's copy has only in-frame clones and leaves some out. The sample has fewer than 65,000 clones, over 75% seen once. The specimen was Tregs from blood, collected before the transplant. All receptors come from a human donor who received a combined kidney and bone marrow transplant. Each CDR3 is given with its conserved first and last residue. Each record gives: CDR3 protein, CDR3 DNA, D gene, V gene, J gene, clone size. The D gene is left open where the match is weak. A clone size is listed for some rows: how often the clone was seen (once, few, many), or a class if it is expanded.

cdr3_aa: CASTRQGTEAFF; cdr3_nt: TGCGCCAGCACCAGACAGGGGACTGAAGCTTTCTTT; d_call: TRBD1; v_call: TRBV10-1; j_call: TRBJ1-1; clone_size: .
cdr3_aa: CASSSLGQGYGYTF; cdr3_nt: TGTGCCAGTAGTTCCCTTGGACAGGGGTATGGCTACACCTTC; d_call: TRBD1; v_call: TRBV19; j_call: TRBJ1-2; clone_size: .
cdr3_aa: CASSRATGGRQPQHF; cdr3_nt: TGTGCCAGCAGCAGGGCGACAGGGGGCCGGCAGCCCCAGCATTTT; d_call: TRBD1; v_call: TRBV7-9; j_call: TRBJ1-5; clone_size: .
cdr3_aa: CAINDGTGELFF; cdr3_nt: TGTGCCATCAATGACGGGACGGGGGAGCTGTTTTTT; d_call: .; v_call: TRBV10-3; j_call: TRBJ2-2; clone_size: .
cdr3_aa: CAWSVDSGTYEQYF; cdr3_nt: TGTGCCTGGAGTGTAGATTCAGGCACCTACGAGCAGTACTTC; d_call: .; v_call: TRBV30; j_call: TRBJ2-7; clone_size: .
cdr3_aa: CASSLGLNYGYTF; cdr3_nt: TGTGCCAGCAGCTTGGGACTCAACTATGGCTACACCTTC; d_call: .; v_call: TRBV7-2; j_call: TRBJ1-2; clone_size: .
cdr3_aa: CASSQDPGRASNQPQHF; cdr3_nt: TGCGCCAGCAGCCAAGATCCCGGCAGGGCAAGCAATCAGCCCCAGCATTTT; d_call: .; v_call: TRBV4-1; j_call: TRBJ1-5; clone_size: .
cdr3_aa: CASSGRVAGTDTQYF; cdr3_nt: TGCGCCAGCAGCGGCCGAGTAGCGGGAACAGATACGCAGTATTTT; d_call: TRBD2; v_call: TRBV5-1; j_call: TRBJ2-3; clone_size: .
cdr3_aa: CASSQPRGGNYGYTF; cdr3_nt: TGCGCCAGCAGCCAGCCCAGGGGGGGAAACTATGGCTACACCTTC; d_call: TRBD1; v_call: TRBV5-1; j_call: TRBJ1-2; clone_size: .
cdr3_aa: CASSSGGGGGYTF; cdr3_nt: TGTGCCAGCAGCTCCGGAGGGGGCGGGGGCTACACCTTC; d_call: TRBD1; v_call: TRBV7-2; j_call: TRBJ1-2; clone_size: few
cdr3_aa: CASSLDRGQLSAFF; cdr3_nt: TGCGCCAGTTCTTTGGACAGGGGGCAATTGAGTGCTTTCTTT; d_call: TRBD1; v_call: TRBV5-1; j_call: TRBJ1-1; clone_size: few
cdr3_aa: CASSPPGLGFGGELFF; cdr3_nt: TGTGCCAGCAGCCCCCCGGGACTAGGGTTCGGCGGGGAGCTGTTTTTT; d_call: TRBD2; v_call: TRBV5-4; j_call: TRBJ2-2; clone_size: .
cdr3_aa: CASSVGPAANTGELFF; cdr3_nt: TGTGCCAGCAGCGTAGGACCAGCGGCGAACACCGGGGAGCTGTTTTTT; d_call: .; v_call: TRBV9; j_call: TRBJ2-2; clone_size: once
cdr3_aa: CASSFRLAGGYTQYF; cdr3_nt: TGTGCCAGCAGCTTTAGGCTAGCGGGAGGTTATACCCAGTACTTC; d_call: TRBD2; v_call: TRBV5-8; j_call: TRBJ2-5; clone_size: .
cdr3_aa: CASRLLAGGGGELFF; cdr3_nt: TGTGCCAGCAGGTTGCTAGCGGGAGGCGGCGGGGAGCTGTTTTTT; d_call: TRBD2; v_call: TRBV7-9; j_call: TRBJ2-2; clone_size: .
cdr3_aa: CAWSTSRFNEKLFF; cdr3_nt: TGTGCCTGGAGCACCAGCAGATTTAATGAAAAACTGTTTTTT; d_call: .; v_call: TRBV30; j_call: TRBJ1-4; clone_size: .
cdr3_aa: CASSLTGTGVYEQYF; cdr3_nt: TGTGCCAGTAGCCTTACCGGGACAGGGGTTTACGAGCAGTACTTC; d_call: TRBD1; v_call: TRBV19; j_call: TRBJ2-7; clone_size: .
cdr3_aa: CASSLRGSRHEQFF; cdr3_nt: TGTGCCAGCAGTTTACGGGGTAGCCGCCATGAGCAGTTCTTC; d_call: .; v_call: TRBV27; j_call: TRBJ2-1; clone_size: .
cdr3_aa: CASSLGVIQETQYF; cdr3_nt: TGTGCCAGCAGCTTAGGGGTAATCCAAGAGACCCAGTACTTC; d_call: .; v_call: TRBV7-8; j_call: TRBJ2-5; clone_size: .
cdr3_aa: CASSLGLWFTPTEAFF; cdr3_nt: TGTGCCAGCAGCTTAGGGTTGTGGTTTACACCCACTGAAGCTTTCTTT; d_call: .; v_call: TRBV7-9; j_call: TRBJ1-1; clone_size: .
cdr3_aa: CASSDLVGELFF; cdr3_nt: TGTGCCAGCAGCGACTTGGTCGGGGAGCTGTTTTTT; d_call: .; v_call: TRBV11-2; j_call: TRBJ2-2; clone_size: .
cdr3_aa: CASSYRQWGSNSPLHF; cdr3_nt: TGTGCCAGCAGCTATCGACAGTGGGGGTCGAATTCACCCCTCCACTTT; d_call: .; v_call: TRBV7-9; j_call: TRBJ1-6; clone_size: once
cdr3_aa: CASSQGAYGYTF; cdr3_nt: TGTGCCAGCAGCCAGGGCGCCTATGGCTACACCTTC; d_call: .; v_call: TRBV14; j_call: TRBJ1-2; clone_size: medium-sized
cdr3_aa: CASSLAMGRHPDQPQHF; cdr3_nt: TGTGCCAGCAGCTTGGCTATGGGAAGGCACCCGGATCAGCCCCAGCATTTT; d_call: .; v_call: TRBV5-6; j_call: TRBJ1-5; clone_size: few
cdr3_aa: CASSQSDSGRYNEQFF; cdr3_nt: TGCGCCAGCAGCCAAAGCGATAGCGGGAGGTACAATGAGCAGTTCTTC; d_call: TRBD2; v_call: TRBV4-3; j_call: TRBJ2-1; clone_size: .
cdr3_aa: CAISESDAYGYTF; cdr3_nt: TGTGCCATCAGTGAGTCGGACGCTTATGGCTACACCTTC; d_call: .; v_call: TRBV10-3; j_call: TRBJ1-2; clone_size: .
cdr3_aa: CASSLSGGADTQYF; cdr3_nt: TGTGCCAGCAGCTTGTCCGGGGGGGCGGATACGCAGTATTTT; d_call: TRBD2; v_call: TRBV11-2; j_call: TRBJ2-3; clone_size: .
cdr3_aa: CASSDRQARALYEQYF; cdr3_nt: TGTGCCAGCAGCGATAGACAGGCCCGAGCCCTCTACGAGCAGTACTTC; d_call: .; v_call: TRBV5-4; j_call: TRBJ2-7; clone_size: .
cdr3_aa: CASSVRDREQETQYF; cdr3_nt: TGTGCCAGCAGCGTAAGGGACCGGGAACAAGAGACCCAGTACTTC; d_call: .; v_call: TRBV9; j_call: TRBJ2-5; clone_size: once
cdr3_aa: CASSAPMTGRNEQFF; cdr3_nt: TGTGCCAGCAGTGCGCCGATGACAGGGCGCAATGAGCAGTTCTTC; d_call: TRBD1; v_call: TRBV25-1; j_call: TRBJ2-1; clone_size: .
cdr3_aa: CASSDPFSYKQYF; cdr3_nt: TGTGCCAGCAGTGATCCTTTCTCCTACAAGCAGTACTTC; d_call: .; v_call: TRBV2; j_call: TRBJ2-7; clone_size: .
cdr3_aa: CASSSTAPYSYEQYF; cdr3_nt: TGTGCCAGCAGTTCGACAGCGCCATACTCCTACGAGCAGTACTTC; d_call: .; v_call: TRBV6-1; j_call: TRBJ2-7; clone_size: .
cdr3_aa: CASSPVIQEEKLFF; cdr3_nt: TGTGCCAGCAGTCCGGTGATACAGGAGGAAAAACTGTTTTTT; d_call: .; v_call: TRBV7-9; j_call: TRBJ1-4; clone_size: .
cdr3_aa: CATSGPLNEKLFF; cdr3_nt: TGTGCCACCTCGGGACCCCTAAATGAAAAACTGTTTTTT; d_call: .; v_call: TRBV2; j_call: TRBJ1-4; clone_size: .
cdr3_aa: CASSRPNEQFF; cdr3_nt: TGTGCCAGTAGCCGTCCGAATGAGCAGTTCTTC; d_call: .; v_call: TRBV19; j_call: TRBJ2-1; clone_size: .
cdr3_aa: CSSGTASFTDTQYF; cdr3_nt: TGCAGCTCTGGGACGGCATCTTTCACAGATACGCAGTATTTT; d_call: .; v_call: TRBV29-1; j_call: TRBJ2-3; clone_size: .
cdr3_aa: CASSLAGADGNTIYF; cdr3_nt: TGTGCCAGCAGCTTGGCAGGGGCGGATGGAAACACCATATATTTT; d_call: .; v_call: TRBV7-9; j_call: TRBJ1-3; clone_size: .
cdr3_aa: CASSSRYRTGIGNTEAFF; cdr3_nt: TGTGCCAGCAGCTCAAGGTACAGGACAGGGATTGGGAACACTGAAGCTTTCTTT; d_call: TRBD1; v_call: TRBV5-4; j_call: TRBJ1-1; clone_size: .
cdr3_aa: CASSGGDYPPNEQFF; cdr3_nt: TGTGCCAGCAGCGGAGGCGATTATCCCCCCAATGAGCAGTTCTTC; d_call: .; v_call: TRBV11-2; j_call: TRBJ2-1; clone_size: .
cdr3_aa: CASSESPPGTGNSYTF; cdr3_nt: TGCGCCAGCAGCGAATCCCCCCCCGGGACAGGGAATTCCTACACCTTC; d_call: TRBD1; v_call: TRBV5-1; j_call: TRBJ1-2; clone_size: .
cdr3_aa: CASSFPRGNSNQPQHF; cdr3_nt: TGTGCCAGCAGCTTCCCCAGGGGGAATAGCAATCAGCCCCAGCATTTT; d_call: TRBD1; v_call: TRBV7-2; j_call: TRBJ1-5; clone_size: .
cdr3_aa: CASSQVLDEQYF; cdr3_nt: TGTGCCAGCAGCCAAGTGTTGGACGAGCAGTACTTC; d_call: .; v_call: TRBV4-2; j_call: TRBJ2-7; clone_size: .